Sequencing of this TCR beta chain was carried out in a study of Tregs in tolerant kidney transplant recipients. The method was immunoSEQ multiplex PCR; TCRdb's version includes in-frame clones alone and lacks a portion of them. The data contain roughly 69,000 clones, around 90% of them seen just once; the ten biggest clones take up approximately 0.4%. This CDR3 comprises 16 residues. With 1 base removed from V and 1 base from J, the gap between germline ends came to 14 bases. The germline V gene encodes CDR1 SEHNR and CDR2 FQNEAQ (reference sequence). The chain uses TRBV7-9 and TRBJ2-7; D perhaps matches TRBD2 (6 bases). This sequence originates from a human donor who received a combined kidney and bone marrow transplant. Sequenced here: CD4+ T cells from blood, sampled before the transplant. As DNA, the CDR3 is TGTGCCAGCAGCTTAGGCCTCCGGGACTCGTCCTACGAGCAGTACTTC. The encoded protein is CASSLGLRDSSYEQYF.